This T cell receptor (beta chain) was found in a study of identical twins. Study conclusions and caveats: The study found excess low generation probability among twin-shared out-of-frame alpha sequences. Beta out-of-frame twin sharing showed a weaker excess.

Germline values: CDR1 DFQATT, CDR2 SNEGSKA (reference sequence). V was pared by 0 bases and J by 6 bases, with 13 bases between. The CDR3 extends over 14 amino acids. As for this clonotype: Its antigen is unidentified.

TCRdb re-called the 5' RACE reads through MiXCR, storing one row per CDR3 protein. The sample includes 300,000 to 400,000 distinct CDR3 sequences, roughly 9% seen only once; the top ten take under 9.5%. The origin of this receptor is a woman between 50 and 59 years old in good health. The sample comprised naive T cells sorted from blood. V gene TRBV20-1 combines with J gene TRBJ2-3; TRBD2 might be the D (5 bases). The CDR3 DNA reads TGCAGTGCTAGAGACGCGGGCCCCGCGGATACGCAGTATTTT. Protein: CSARDAGPADTQYF.